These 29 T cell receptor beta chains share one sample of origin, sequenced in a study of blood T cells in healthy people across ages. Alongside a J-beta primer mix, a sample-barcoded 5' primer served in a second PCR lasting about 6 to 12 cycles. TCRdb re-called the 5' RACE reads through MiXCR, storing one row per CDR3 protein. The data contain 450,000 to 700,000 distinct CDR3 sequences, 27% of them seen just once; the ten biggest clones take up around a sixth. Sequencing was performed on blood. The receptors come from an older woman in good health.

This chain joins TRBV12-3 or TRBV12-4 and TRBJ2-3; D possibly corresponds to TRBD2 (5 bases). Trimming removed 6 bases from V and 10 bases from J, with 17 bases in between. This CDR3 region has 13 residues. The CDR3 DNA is TGTGCCAGCAGCCTCGAGGGAGCGGATGCGCAGTATTTT. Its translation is CASSLEGADAQYF.

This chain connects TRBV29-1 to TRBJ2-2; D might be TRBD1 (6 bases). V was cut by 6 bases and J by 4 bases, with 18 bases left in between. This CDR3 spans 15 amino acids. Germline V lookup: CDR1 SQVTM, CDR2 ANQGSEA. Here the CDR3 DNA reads TGCAGCGTGAGAACGGACAGTATGGGCACCGGGGAGCTGTTTTTT. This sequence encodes CSVRTDSMGTGELFF.

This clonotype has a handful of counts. The CDR3 loop reads CASSLVGQANEKLFF. The CDR3 bases are TGCGCCAGCAGCTTAGTAGGGCAGGCAAATGAAAAACTGTTTTTT. The chain recombines TRBV5-1 with TRBJ1-4; no firm D call. Germline values: CDR1 SGHRS, CDR2 YFSETQ. CDR3 length: 15 amino acids. Trimming cost V 2 bases and J 5 bases, with 13 bases left between them.

Written as DNA, the CDR3 is TGTGCCAGCAGTGGAGGGCAGGATACGCAGTATTTT. This translates into CASSGGQDTQYF. The V call is TRBV2, the J call TRBJ2-3; tentative D call: TRBD2 (5 bases). V was clipped by 4 bases and J by 6 bases, with 8 bases between them. Germline CDR1 and CDR2: SNHLY and FYNNEI. This CDR3 region has 12 residues.

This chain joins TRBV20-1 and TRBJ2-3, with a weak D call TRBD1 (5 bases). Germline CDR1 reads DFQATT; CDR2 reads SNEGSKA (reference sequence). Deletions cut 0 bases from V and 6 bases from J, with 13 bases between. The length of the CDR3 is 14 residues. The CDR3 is CSARDRVDLDTQYF. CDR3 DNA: TGCAGTGCTAGAGACAGGGTTGATCTGGATACGCAGTATTTT.

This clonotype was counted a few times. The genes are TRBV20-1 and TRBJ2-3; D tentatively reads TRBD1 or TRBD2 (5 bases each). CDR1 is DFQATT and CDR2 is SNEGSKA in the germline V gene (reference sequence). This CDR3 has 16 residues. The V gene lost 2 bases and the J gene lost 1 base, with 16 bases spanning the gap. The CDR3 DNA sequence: TGCAGTGCTAGACTTCCGGGGACCTGGGGCACAGATACGCAGTATTTT. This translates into CSARLPGTWGTDTQYF.

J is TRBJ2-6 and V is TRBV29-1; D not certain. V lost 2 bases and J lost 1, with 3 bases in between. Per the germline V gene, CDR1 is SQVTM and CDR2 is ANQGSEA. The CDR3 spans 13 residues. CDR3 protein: CSVEISGANVLTF. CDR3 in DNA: TGCAGCGTTGAAATATCTGGGGCCAACGTCCTGACTTTC.

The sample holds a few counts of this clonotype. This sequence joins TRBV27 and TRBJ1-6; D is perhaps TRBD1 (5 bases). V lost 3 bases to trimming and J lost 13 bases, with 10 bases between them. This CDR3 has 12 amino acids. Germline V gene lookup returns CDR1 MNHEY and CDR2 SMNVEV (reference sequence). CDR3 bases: TGTGCCAGCAGTTTCAAGGGGCGGCCCCTCCACTTT. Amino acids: CASSFKGRPLHF.

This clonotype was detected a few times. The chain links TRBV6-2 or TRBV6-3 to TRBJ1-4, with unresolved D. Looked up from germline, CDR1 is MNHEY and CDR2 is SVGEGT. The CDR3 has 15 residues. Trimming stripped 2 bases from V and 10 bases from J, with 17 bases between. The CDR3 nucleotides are TGTGCCAGCAGTTACCCCTCGAATGGTCCAGGAAAACTGTTTTTT. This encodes CASSYPSNGPGKLFF.

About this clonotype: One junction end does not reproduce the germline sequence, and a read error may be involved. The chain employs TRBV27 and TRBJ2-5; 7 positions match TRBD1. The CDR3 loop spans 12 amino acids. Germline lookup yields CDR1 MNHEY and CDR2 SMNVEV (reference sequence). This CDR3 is CASSTLGDREFF. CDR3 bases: TGTGCCAGCAGCACCCTGGGCGACAGGGAGTTCTTC.

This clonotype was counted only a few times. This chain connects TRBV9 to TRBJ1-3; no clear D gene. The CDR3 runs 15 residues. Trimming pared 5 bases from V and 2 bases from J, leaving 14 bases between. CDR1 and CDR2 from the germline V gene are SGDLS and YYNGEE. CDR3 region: CASSILGEPGNTIYF. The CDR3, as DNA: TGTGCCAGCAGTATACTGGGAGAACCTGGAAACACCATATATTTT.

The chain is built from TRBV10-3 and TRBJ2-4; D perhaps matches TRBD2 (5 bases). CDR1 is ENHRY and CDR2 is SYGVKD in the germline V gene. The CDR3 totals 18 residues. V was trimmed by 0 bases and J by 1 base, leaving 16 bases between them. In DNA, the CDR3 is TGTGCCATCAGTGAGTCGAGGGTAGATCTGCGGGCCAAAAACATTCAGTACTTC. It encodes CAISESRVDLRAKNIQYF.

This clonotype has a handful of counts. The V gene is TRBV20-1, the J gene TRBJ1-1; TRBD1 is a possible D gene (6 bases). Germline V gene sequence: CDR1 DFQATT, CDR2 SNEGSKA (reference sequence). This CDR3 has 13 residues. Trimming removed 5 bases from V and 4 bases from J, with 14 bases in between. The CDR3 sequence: CSAGTDRSTEAFF. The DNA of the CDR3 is TGCAGTGCTGGAACCGACAGGTCCACTGAAGCTTTCTTT.

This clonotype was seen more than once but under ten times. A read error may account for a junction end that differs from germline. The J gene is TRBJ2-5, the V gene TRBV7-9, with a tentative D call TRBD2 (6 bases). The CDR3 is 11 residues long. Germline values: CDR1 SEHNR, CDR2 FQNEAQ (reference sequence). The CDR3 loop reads CASSFMGGKLF. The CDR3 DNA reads TGTGCCAGCAGCTTCATGGGGGGTAAATTATTC.

The CDR3 reads CASSSAGPREAQYF. CDR3 bases: TGTGCCAGCAGTTCAGCGGGGCCTCGGGAGGCCCAGTACTTC. This chain joins TRBV27 and TRBJ2-5, with 7 bases lining up with TRBD2. The J segment lost 9 bases and the V segment lost 4 bases, leaving 11 bases of the junction unmatched. Germline loops: CDR1 MNHEY, CDR2 SMNVEV (reference sequence). The CDR3 contains 14 residues.

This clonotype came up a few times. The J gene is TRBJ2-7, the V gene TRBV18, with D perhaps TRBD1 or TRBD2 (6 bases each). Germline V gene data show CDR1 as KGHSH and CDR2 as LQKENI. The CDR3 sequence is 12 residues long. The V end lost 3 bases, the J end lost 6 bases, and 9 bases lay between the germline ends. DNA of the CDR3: TGTGCCAGCTCACCCTCGGGGGCCGAGCAGTACTTC. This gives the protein CASSPSGAEQYF.

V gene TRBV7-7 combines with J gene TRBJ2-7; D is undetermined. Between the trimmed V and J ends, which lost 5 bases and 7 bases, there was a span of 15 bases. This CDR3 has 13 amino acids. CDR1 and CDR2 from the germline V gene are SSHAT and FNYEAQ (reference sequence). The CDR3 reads CASSQGIGDEQYF. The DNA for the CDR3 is TGTGCCAGCAGCCAAGGCATTGGAGATGAGCAGTACTTC. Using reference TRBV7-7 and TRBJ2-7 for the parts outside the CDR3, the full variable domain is GAGVSQSPRYKVTKRGQDVTLRCDPISSHATLYWYQQALGQGPEFLTYFNYEAQPDKSGLPSDRFSAERPEGSISTLTIQRTEQRDSAMYRCASSQGIGDEQYFGPGTRLTVT.

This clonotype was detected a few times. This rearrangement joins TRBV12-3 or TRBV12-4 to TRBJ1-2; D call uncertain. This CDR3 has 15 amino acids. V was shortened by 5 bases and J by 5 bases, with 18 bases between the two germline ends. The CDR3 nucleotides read TGTGCCAGCAGTCAATTCGCTGGCCTGCTATATGGCTACACCTTC. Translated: CASSQFAGLLYGYTF.

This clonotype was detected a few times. As DNA, the CDR3 is TGTGCCAGCTCACCAAGTTTCGAGGTTGATTCACCCCTCCACTTT. Protein product: CASSPSFEVDSPLHF. This sequence joins TRBV18 and TRBJ1-6, with D unresolved. The CDR3 length is 15 residues. V dropped 2 bases and J dropped 8 bases, with 13 bases sitting between them. Germline assignment: CDR1 KGHSH and CDR2 LQKENI. The full variable domain, with the rest looked up from reference TRBV18 and TRBJ1-6, is NAGVMQNPRHLVRRRGQEARLRCSPMKGHSHVYWYRQLPEEGLKFMVYLQKENIIDESGMPKERFSAEFPKEGPSILRIQQVVRGDSAAYFCASSPSFEVDSPLHFGNGTRLTVT.

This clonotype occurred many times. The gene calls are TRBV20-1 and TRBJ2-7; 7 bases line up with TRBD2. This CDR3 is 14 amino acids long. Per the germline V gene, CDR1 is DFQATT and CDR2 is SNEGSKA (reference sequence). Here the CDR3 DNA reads TGCAACCCCGATGGTAGCGGGTTCGCCTACGAGCAGTACTTC. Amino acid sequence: CNPDGSGFAYEQYF.

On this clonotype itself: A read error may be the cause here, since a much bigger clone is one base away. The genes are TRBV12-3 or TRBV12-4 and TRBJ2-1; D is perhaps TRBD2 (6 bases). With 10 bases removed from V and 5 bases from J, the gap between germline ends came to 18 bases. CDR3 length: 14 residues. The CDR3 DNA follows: TGTGCCAACACCAGAGGACTATTTAACAATGAGCAGTTCTTC. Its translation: CANTRGLFNNEQFF.

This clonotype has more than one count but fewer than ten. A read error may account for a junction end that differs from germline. The DNA for the CDR3 is TGTGCCAGCAGCTTAGCCAGCATCTCTGGGGCCAACGTCCTAACTTTC. Translated, it gives CASSLASISGANVLTF. The chain is built from TRBV7-8 and TRBJ2-6; D perhaps matches TRBD1 (5 bases). The CDR3 length is 16 residues. Germline CDR1 and CDR2: SGHVS and FQNEAQ.

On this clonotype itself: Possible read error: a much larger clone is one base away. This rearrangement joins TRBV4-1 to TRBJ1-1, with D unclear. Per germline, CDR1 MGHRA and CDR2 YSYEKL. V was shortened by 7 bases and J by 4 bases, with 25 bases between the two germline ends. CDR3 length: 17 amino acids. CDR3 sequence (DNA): TGCGCCAGCAATGCGGGGAGTTACCTTATGCTGACCACTGAAGCTTTCTTT. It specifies CASNAGSYLMLTTEAFF.

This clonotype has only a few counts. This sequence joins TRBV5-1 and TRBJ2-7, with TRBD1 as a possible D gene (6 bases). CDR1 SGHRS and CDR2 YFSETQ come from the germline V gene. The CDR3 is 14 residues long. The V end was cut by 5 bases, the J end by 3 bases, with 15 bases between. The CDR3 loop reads CASRKQGGRYEQYF. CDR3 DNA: TGCGCCAGCAGAAAACAGGGTGGTCGCTACGAGCAGTACTTC.

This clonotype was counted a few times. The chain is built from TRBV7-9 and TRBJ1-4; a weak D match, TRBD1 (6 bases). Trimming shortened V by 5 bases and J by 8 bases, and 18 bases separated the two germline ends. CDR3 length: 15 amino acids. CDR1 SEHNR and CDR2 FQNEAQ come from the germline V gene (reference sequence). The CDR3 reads CASSPEGDNSEKLFF. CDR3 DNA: TGTGCCAGCAGCCCGGAGGGGGACAACTCAGAAAAACTGTTTTTT.

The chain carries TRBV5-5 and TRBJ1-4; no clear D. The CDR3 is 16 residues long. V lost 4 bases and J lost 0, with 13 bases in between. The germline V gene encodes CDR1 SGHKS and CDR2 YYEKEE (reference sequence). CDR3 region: CASSLRTEATNEKLFF. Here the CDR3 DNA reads TGTGCCAGCAGCCTCAGAACAGAAGCAACTAATGAAAAACTGTTTTTT.

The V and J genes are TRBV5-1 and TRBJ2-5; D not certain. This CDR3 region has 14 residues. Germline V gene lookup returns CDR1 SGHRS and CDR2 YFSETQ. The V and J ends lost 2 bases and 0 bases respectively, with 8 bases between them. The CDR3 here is CASSFRADQETQYF. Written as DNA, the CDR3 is TGCGCCAGCAGCTTTCGGGCCGACCAAGAGACCCAGTACTTC.

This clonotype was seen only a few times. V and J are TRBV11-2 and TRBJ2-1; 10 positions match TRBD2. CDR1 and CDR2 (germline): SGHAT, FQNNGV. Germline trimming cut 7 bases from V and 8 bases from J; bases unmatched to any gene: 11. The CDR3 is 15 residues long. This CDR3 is CASNEAGGPFHEQFF. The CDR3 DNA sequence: TGTGCCAGCAACGAAGCGGGGGGGCCTTTCCATGAGCAGTTCTTC.

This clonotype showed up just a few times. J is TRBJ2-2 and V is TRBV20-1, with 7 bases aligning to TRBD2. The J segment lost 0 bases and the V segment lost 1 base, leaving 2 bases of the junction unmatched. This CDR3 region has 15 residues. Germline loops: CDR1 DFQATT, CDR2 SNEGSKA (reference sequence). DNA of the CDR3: TGCAGTGCTAGAGGCGCGGGGGCGAACACCGGGGAGCTGTTTTTT. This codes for CSARGAGANTGELFF.